This T cell receptor beta chain is from a study of T cells in narcolepsy. The CDR3 length is 16 residues. Libraries were prepared by immunoSEQ multiplex PCR; TCRdb keeps only in-frame clonotypes and omits some of them. The sample lists 30,000 to 45,000 clones, about 85% seen once, with roughly 1.6% in the top ten. The receptor comes from a human donor with narcolepsy. The chain carries TRBV21-1 and TRBJ2-1; no DNA check was done on the table's D call, TRBD1. TRBV21-1 represents a pseudogene. The sample taken for sequencing was CD45RA- memory CD4+ T cells from PBMCs. CDR3: CASSKSRQVSYNEQFF. CDR3 coding DNA: TGTGCCAGCAGCAAATCGAGACAGGTGTCCTACAATGAGCAGTTCTTC.